What follows are 22 T cell receptor beta chains derived from one specimen sequenced in a study of CD8 T cells in ankylosing spondylitis. One entry per CDR3 protein, called by TCRdb with MiXCR from the 5' RACE reads. The sample consists of more than 300,000 distinct CDR3 sequences, approximately 10% of them appearing once. Sequenced: blood, either unsorted or a sorted T cell fraction (not recorded which). The receptors were sampled from a female donor with ankylosing spondylitis or in good health (not recorded which).

The J gene is TRBJ2-1, the V gene TRBV2; no reliable D call. V was trimmed by 3 bases and J by 4 bases, leaving 7 bases between them. The CDR3 is 13 amino acids. Germline loops: CDR1 SNHLY, CDR2 FYNNEI. CDR3 in DNA: TGTGCCAGCAGTGATACCGGGTACAATGAGCAGTTCTTC. Its translation: CASSDTGYNEQFF.

The chain has TRBV3-1 and TRBJ2-3, with D tentatively TRBD1 (5 bases). There are 17 residues in the CDR3. Germline V gene sequence: CDR1 LGHDT, CDR2 YNNKEL (reference sequence). Trimming removed 1 base from V and 2 bases from J, with 16 bases in between. This chain's CDR3 is CASSQVGRRKLTDTQYF. The CDR3 DNA is TGTGCCAGCAGCCAAGTGGGGCGACGGAAGCTCACAGATACGCAGTATTTT.

This clonotype was seen only a few times. This chain uses TRBV6-2 or TRBV6-3 with TRBJ2-2, with TRBD2 as a possible D gene (5 bases). Germline lookup yields CDR1 MNHEY and CDR2 SVGEGT. The germline V and J ends were trimmed by 6 bases and 10 bases, with 15 bases remaining between them. The CDR3 loop spans 13 amino acids. The CDR3 protein is CASSQDFTSELFF. The CDR3, as DNA: TGTGCCAGCAGCCAGGACTTTACGTCGGAGCTGTTTTTT.

This clonotype was counted a few times. The chain has TRBV20-1 and TRBJ2-7; possibly TRBD2 for D (6 bases). Germline V gene lookup returns CDR1 DFQATT and CDR2 SNEGSKA (reference sequence). This CDR3 comprises 14 residues. V dropped 4 bases and J dropped 1 base, with 14 bases sitting between them. The CDR3 sequence is CSATPVSGSYEQYF. The CDR3 nucleotides read TGCAGTGCTACCCCGGTTAGCGGATCCTACGAGCAGTACTTC.

This clonotype has a count of ten or more. The rearrangement uses TRBV5-1 and TRBJ2-2, with 7 nucleotides matching TRBD2. The CDR3 consists of 17 residues. Germline V gene sequence: CDR1 SGHRS, CDR2 YFSETQ. Unmatched junction bases numbered 9, after V lost 0 bases and J lost 4 bases. CDR3 in amino acids: CASSLAASGSFTGELFF. Written as DNA, the CDR3 is TGCGCCAGCAGCTTGGCTGCTAGCGGCTCCTTCACCGGGGAGCTGTTTTTT.

This clonotype was picked up many times. The J gene is TRBJ2-1, the V gene TRBV9, with 7 bases fitting TRBD1. Trimming took 1 base from V and 0 from J; bases not matched to a gene: 4. From germline, CDR1 is SGDLS and CDR2 YYNGEE. This CDR3 comprises 16 residues. CDR3 DNA: TGTGCCAGCAGCGTACTCGGGGACAGCTCCTACAATGAGCAGTTCTTC. Its translation: CASSVLGDSSYNEQFF.

This clonotype has ten or more counts. The V gene is TRBV29-1, the J gene TRBJ1-5; D perhaps matches TRBD1 (6 bases). CDR1 and CDR2 (germline): SQVTM, ANQGSEA. The V gene lost 6 bases and the J gene lost 3 bases, with 12 bases spanning the gap. The CDR3 extends over 13 amino acids. The CDR3 DNA reads TGCAGCGTGTCGGGACAACTCAATCAGCCCCAGCATTTT. Translation gives CSVSGQLNQPQHF.

The chain couples TRBV15 to TRBJ1-5, with D unclear. V was cut by 8 bases and J by 3 bases, with 8 bases left in between. The V gene's germline CDR1 is LNHNV and CDR2 YYDKDF (reference sequence). This CDR3 has 12 residues. In DNA, the CDR3 is TGTGCCACCCGGGGATCCAATCAGCCCCAGCATTTT. Protein product: CATRGSNQPQHF.

This clonotype was counted ten times or more. CDR3 protein: CSANKAPYEQYF. The CDR3, as DNA: TGCAGTGCTAACAAAGCGCCCTACGAGCAGTACTTC. The chain joins TRBV20-1 to TRBJ2-7; D gene ambiguous. V was clipped by 4 bases and J by 2 bases, with 9 bases between them. Germline CDR1 reads DFQATT; CDR2 reads SNEGSKA (reference sequence). This CDR3 has 12 amino acids.

The chain employs TRBV7-9 and TRBJ2-7; D may match TRBD1 or TRBD2 (5 bases each). The CDR3 sequence is 15 residues long. The V end lost 3 bases, the J end lost 5 bases, and 17 bases lay between the germline ends. CDR1 SEHNR and CDR2 FQNEAQ come from the germline V gene (reference sequence). The CDR3 DNA reads TGTGCCAGCAGCTTGGGACGGACCGAGTTTGACGAGCAGTACTTC. Translating it yields CASSLGRTEFDEQYF. The whole variable domain, filled in from reference TRBV7-9 and TRBJ2-7, reads DTGVSQNPRHKITKRGQNVTFRCDPISEHNRLYWYRQTLGQGPEFLTYFQNEAQLEKSRLLSDRFSAERPKGSFSTLEIQRTEQGDSAMYLCASSLGRTEFDEQYFGPGTRLTVT.

This clonotype was seen repeatedly, ten times or more. This chain connects TRBV7-9 to TRBJ1-1; no definite D call. The V end was cut by 3 bases, the J end by 0 bases, with 11 bases between. The CDR3 has 15 residues. The V gene's germline CDR1 is SEHNR and CDR2 FQNEAQ (reference sequence). In DNA form, the CDR3 reads TGTGCCAGCAGCTTCCTAGGACGGCTGAACACTGAAGCTTTCTTT. It is translated as CASSFLGRLNTEAFF. The variable domain in full, with the rest retrieved from reference TRBV7-9 and TRBJ1-1, is DTGVSQNPRHKITKRGQNVTFRCDPISEHNRLYWYRQTLGQGPEFLTYFQNEAQLEKSRLLSDRFSAERPKGSFSTLEIQRTEQGDSAMYLCASSFLGRLNTEAFFGQGTRLTVV.

This clonotype was counted a few times. The V gene is TRBV3-1, the J gene TRBJ1-6, with D perhaps TRBD1 (5 bases). V lost 3 bases, J lost 11 bases, and 11 bases lay in between. This CDR3 is built from 13 residues. Germline CDR1 LGHDT, CDR2 YNNKEL (reference sequence). The CDR3 spells CASSQTGGAPLHF. CDR3 DNA sequence: TGTGCCAGCAGCCAGACCGGAGGGGCACCCCTCCACTTT. The complete variable domain, with remaining parts taken from reference TRBV3-1 and TRBJ1-6, reads DTAVSQTPKYLVTQMGNDKSIKCEQNLGHDTMYWYKQDSKKFLKIMFSYNNKELIINETVPNRFSPKSPDKAHLNLHINSLELGDSAVYFCASSQTGGAPLHFGNGTRLTVT.

This clonotype was counted only a few times. The chain combines TRBV30 with TRBJ2-1; D possibly corresponds to TRBD1 (5 bases). The germline gives CDR1 GTSNPN, CDR2 SVGIG (reference sequence). V lost 5 bases and J 8 bases, leaving 7 bases between the germline ends. There are 10 residues in the CDR3. The CDR3 sequence: CAWGRDEQFF. The DNA for the CDR3 is TGTGCCTGGGGCAGGGATGAGCAGTTCTTC.

The rearrangement links TRBV11-2 to TRBJ2-1, with 8 bases lining up with TRBD2. This CDR3 region has 18 residues. CDR1 is SGHAT and CDR2 is FQNNGV in the germline V gene. Germline trimming cut 2 bases from V and 0 bases from J; bases unmatched to any gene: 9. In nucleotides, the CDR3 is TGTGCCAGCAGCTTACGTTCTAGCGGGTTAAGCTCCTACAATGAGCAGTTCTTC. Amino acid sequence: CASSLRSSGLSSYNEQFF.

In this sample, this clonotype turned up many times. The chain recombines TRBV20-1 with TRBJ1-5; D is undetermined. Deletions cut 3 bases from V and 5 bases from J, with 8 bases between. Germline V CDR1 and CDR2: DFQATT, SNEGSKA (reference sequence). The CDR3 sequence is 12 residues long. This CDR3 is CSARRDHQPQHF. Written as DNA, the CDR3 is TGCAGTGCTAGGAGGGATCATCAGCCCCAGCATTTT.

Ten or more counts support this clonotype. CDR3 in DNA: TGCGCCAGCTACCCCGGTCTCCTGTCGAACACTGAAGCTTTCTTT. It codes for CASYPGLLSNTEAFF. The chain couples TRBV5-1 to TRBJ1-1; D not resolved. V gave up 7 bases and J gave up 1 base, with 17 bases separating them. Germline V lookup: CDR1 SGHRS, CDR2 YFSETQ. This CDR3 contains 15 residues.

This clonotype was picked up a small number of times. The genes are TRBV7-2 and TRBJ2-1; TRBD2 matches at 11 bases. Trimming took 3 bases from V and 2 from J; bases not matched to a gene: 15. Germline V gene data show CDR1 as SGHTA and CDR2 as FQGNSA. The CDR3 has 20 residues. The CDR3 loop is CASSFAGTSGSRGAYNEQFF. The CDR3 coding sequence is TGTGCCAGCAGCTTCGCCGGGACTAGCGGCTCGAGGGGCGCCTACAATGAGCAGTTCTTC.

V is TRBV3-1 and J is TRBJ2-7; weak D call: TRBD2 (6 bases). The V gene lost 4 bases and the J gene lost 3 bases, with 13 bases spanning the gap. The germline CDR1 and CDR2 sequences are LGHDT and YNNKEL (reference sequence). The CDR3 spans 14 residues. The CDR3 spells CASSLRGSYYEQYF. The CDR3 DNA follows: TGTGCCAGCAGCCTACGGGGGAGCTACTACGAGCAGTACTTC.

This clonotype has ten or more counts. This sequence joins TRBV5-4 and TRBJ1-2, with TRBD1 as a possible D gene (6 bases). Germline V gives CDR1 SGHNT, CDR2 YYREEE (reference sequence). The CDR3 length is 15 residues. Trimming removed 3 bases from V and 4 bases from J, with 16 bases in between. CDR3 sequence reads: CASSWGGGIGYGYTF. DNA of the CDR3: TGTGCCAGCAGCTGGGGAGGGGGAATCGGCTATGGCTACACCTTC.

This clonotype was counted at least ten times. The chain employs TRBV20-1 and TRBJ2-1; D is tentatively TRBD1 or TRBD2 (5 bases each). This CDR3 region has 13 residues. Germline V CDR1 and CDR2: DFQATT, SNEGSKA (reference sequence). The V end was cut by 3 bases, the J end by 5 bases, with 11 bases between. The CDR3 here is CSASGTEDNEQFF. CDR3 bases: TGCAGTGCTAGCGGGACGGAAGACAATGAGCAGTTCTTC.

This clonotype was observed at least ten times. The chain recombines TRBV10-3 with TRBJ2-3, with 7 bases matching TRBD2. J gave up 4 bases and V 0 bases, and 7 bases lay outside the gene matches. The germline V gene has CDR1 ENHRY and CDR2 SYGVKD. The CDR3 has 16 amino acids. The CDR3 DNA sequence: TGTGCCATCAGTGAGTCAAAAGGCGGGAGCGCAGATACGCAGTATTTT. Translating it yields CAISESKGGSADTQYF.

This clonotype was detected ten times or more. The rearrangement links TRBV27 to TRBJ1-4; D is unclear. Trimming left V 3 bases short and J 5 bases short, with 10 bases between. The CDR3 runs to 14 residues. The germline V gene has CDR1 MNHEY and CDR2 SMNVEV (reference sequence). Written as DNA, the CDR3 is TGTGCCAGCAGTTTGTTCGGGTACAATGAAAAACTGTTTTTT. Its translation: CASSLFGYNEKLFF.